This entry concerns a single TCR beta chain. Per the authors' pipeline: Amplification of reference gene primers was used by the study to estimate nucleated cell counts. Only in-frame clones appear in the TCRdb table, and some are missing; sequencing was by immunoSEQ multiplex PCR. Clonal size and the V and J genes are those of that table, whereas D and trimming came from the DNA. The table shows under 200,000 clones, with approximately 91% occurring only once. The sample comes from a study of blood T cell repertoires in COVID-19. Study context: The United States, Italy and Spain supplied acute and convalescent COVID-19 samples. In each case, the material was cDNA or gDNA derived from T cells, B-cell-depleted T cells, or PBMCs.

This CDR3 has 13 amino acids. V was shortened by 5 bases and J by 4 bases, with 10 bases between the two germline ends. In germline, CDR1 is KGHDR, CDR2 SFDVKD. This receptor was obtained from a man between 45 and 60 years old with acute or convalescent COVID-19. Material: peripheral blood. The genes are TRBV24-1 and TRBJ2-5, with a weak D call TRBD2 (6 bases). The CDR3 coding sequence is TGTGCCACCAGTGGCCCCGGGGGAGAGACCCAGTACTTC. Its translation is CATSGPGGETQYF.